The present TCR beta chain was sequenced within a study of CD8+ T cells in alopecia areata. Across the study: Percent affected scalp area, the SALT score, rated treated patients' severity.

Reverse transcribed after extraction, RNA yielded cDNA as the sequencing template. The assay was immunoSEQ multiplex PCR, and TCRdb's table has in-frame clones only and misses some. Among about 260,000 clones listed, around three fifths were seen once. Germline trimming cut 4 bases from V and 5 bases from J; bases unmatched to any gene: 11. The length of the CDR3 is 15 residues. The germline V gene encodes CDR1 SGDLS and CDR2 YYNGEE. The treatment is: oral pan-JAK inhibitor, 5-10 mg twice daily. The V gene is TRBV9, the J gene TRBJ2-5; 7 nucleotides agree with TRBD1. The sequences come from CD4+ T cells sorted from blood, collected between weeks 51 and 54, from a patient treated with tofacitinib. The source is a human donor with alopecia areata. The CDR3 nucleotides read TGTGCCAGCAGCCCTGGGACAGCTCCCGGGGAGACCCAGTACTTC. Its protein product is CASSPGTAPGETQYF. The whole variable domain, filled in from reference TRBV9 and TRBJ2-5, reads DSGVTQTPKHLITATGQRVTLRCSPRSGDLSVYWYQQSLDQGLQFLIQYYNGEERAKGNILERFSAQQFPDLHSELNLSSLELGDSALYFCASSPGTAPGETQYFGPGTRLLVL.